These T cell receptor beta chains were read from a single sample in a study of identical twins. TCRdb recomputed calls from the 5' RACE reads with MiXCR, one row per CDR3 protein. Seen here are approximately 230,000 distinct CDR3 sequences, over 13% observed once, and the top ten hold around 9%. The sample taken for sequencing was memory (CD45RO+) T cells sorted from blood. The receptors come from a woman younger than 30 in good health. Both conserved end residues are part of each CDR3. The D gene is left open where the match is weak. Clone sizes are given selectively: once, few, many, or a class where the clone is expanded.

clone_size	v_call	d_call	j_call	cdr3_aa	cdr3_nt
many	TRBV12-3/TRBV12-4	.	TRBJ2-2	CASREGSGNTGELFF	TGTGCCAGCAGAGAAGGTAGCGGTAACACCGGGGAGCTGTTTTTT
once	TRBV28	.	TRBJ1-1	CASSGQAEAFF	TGTGCCAGTTCGGGGCAAGCTGAAGCTTTCTTT
few	TRBV10-3	.	TRBJ1-2	CASESGSFYGYTF	TGTGCCAGTGAGTCGGGCAGCTTCTATGGCTACACCTTC
few	TRBV15	.	TRBJ1-1	CATTFQAGTEAFF	TGTGCCACCACCTTTCAAGCGGGCACTGAAGCTTTCTTT
many	TRBV12-3/TRBV12-4	.	TRBJ1-1	CASSLGTASPEAFF	TGTGCCAGCAGTTTAGGGACCGCGAGTCCTGAAGCTTTCTTT
few	TRBV9	.	TRBJ1-1	CASSVGGIGYTEAFF	TGTGCCAGCAGCGTAGGGGGCATCGGGTACACTGAAGCTTTCTTT
few	TRBV10-2	TRBD1	TRBJ2-7	CASNRDRGHEQYF	TGCGCCAGTAACCGGGACAGGGGCCACGAGCAGTACTTC
.	TRBV6-2/TRBV6-3	TRBD1	TRBJ2-7	CASSYTLSGQGYEQYF	TGTGCCAGCAGTTACACCCTCTCGGGACAGGGCTACGAGCAGTACTTC
few	TRBV6-6	.	TRBJ2-7	CASSYRQSDEQYF	TGTGCCAGCAGTTATAGACAGAGCGACGAGCAGTACTTC
.	TRBV12-3/TRBV12-4	TRBD1	TRBJ2-2	CASSSTGGRTGELFF	TGTGCCAGCAGTTCGACAGGGGGAAGGACCGGGGAGCTGTTTTTT
few	TRBV24-1	TRBD2	TRBJ2-1	CATSDVGTSGRGDEQFF	TGTGCCACCAGTGATGTGGGGACTAGCGGGAGAGGTGATGAGCAGTTCTTC
few	TRBV5-1	.	TRBJ2-7	CATAGAPGYEQYF	TGCGCCACTGCGGGCGCTCCAGGATACGAGCAGTACTTC
few	TRBV2	.	TRBJ1-1	CASSEMPDTEAFF	TGTGCCAGCAGTGAAATGCCGGACACTGAAGCTTTCTTT
.	TRBV11-2	TRBD2	TRBJ2-7	CASSLESLAGYEQYF	TGTGCCAGCAGCTTAGAGTCCCTAGCGGGCTACGAGCAGTACTTC